The 5 T cell receptor beta chains listed next were all sequenced from one sample in a study of T cell repertoires in cytomegalovirus infection. TCRdb called the reads again in MiXCR, with one record for every CDR3 protein. The sample consists of tens of thousands of distinct CDR3 sequences, around a fifth of them appearing once. These TCRs are of unknown antigen specificity. The sequences come from CD8+ T cells from cultured PBMCs, collected from culture after CMV antigen stimulation. These receptors all come from a human donor in good health (CMV status not recorded). Some clones in this sample may be carry-over from other donors' samples.

This clonotype appeared a few times. The rearrangement links TRBV6-2 or TRBV6-3 to TRBJ1-5; D not certain. V lost 5 bases, J lost 3 bases, and 8 bases lay in between. Per germline, CDR1 MNHEY and CDR2 SVGEGT. There are 13 residues in the CDR3. The CDR3 coding sequence is TGTGCCAGCAGTGCGCGGAACAATCAGCCCCAGCATTTT. Translated, it gives CASSARNNQPQHF.

This clonotype was counted between two and nine times. V gene TRBV18 combines with J gene TRBJ1-2; D is undetermined. Germline-derived CDR1 and CDR2 are KGHSH and LQKENI. V dropped 0 bases and J dropped 5 bases, with 7 bases sitting between them. The CDR3 has 13 amino acids. For the CDR3, the DNA is TGTGCCAGCTCACCACCGGGAGTATATGGCTACACCTTC. Residues: CASSPPGVYGYTF.

In this sample, this clonotype turned up many times. The rearrangement links TRBV28 to TRBJ1-5; a possible D gene is TRBD1 (6 bases). The CDR3 consists of 16 residues. The V gene lost 8 bases and the J gene lost 0 bases, with 17 bases spanning the gap. Germline CDR1 is MDHEN and CDR2 is SYDVKM. CDR3 DNA sequence: TGTGCCAGCGGCCGAGGGGGGGCCGGTAGCAATCAGCCCCAGCATTTT. This encodes CASGRGGAGSNQPQHF.

This clonotype showed up many times. The V call is TRBV12-3 or TRBV12-4, the J call TRBJ1-1; TRBD1 agrees at 8 bases. V was clipped by 1 base and J by 3 bases; unmatched bases: 7. The CDR3 contains 16 residues. Here the CDR3 DNA reads TGTGCCAGCAGTTTAGTAGGACAGGGAGTGGACACTGAAGCTTTCTTT. Amino acids: CASSLVGQGVDTEAFF.

V usage is TRBV7-2 and J usage is TRBJ2-5; 11 bases agree with TRBD2. This CDR3 is 16 amino acids long. The V gene's germline CDR1 is SGHTA and CDR2 FQGNSA. Germline trimming cut 4 bases from V and 1 base from J; bases unmatched to any gene: 5. CDR3 sequence (DNA): TGTGCCAGCAGCTCCCTAGCGGGGGGTTTCCAAGAGACCCAGTACTTC. Amino acid sequence: CASSSLAGGFQETQYF.